This T cell receptor beta chain appears in the sequencing data of a study of T cell responses to AZD1222 COVID-19 vaccine. Here immunoSEQ multiplex PCR was the method, and the copy in TCRdb shows in-frame clones only, minus some. The table lists about 140,000 clones, 80% to 95% of them singletons. Germline V lookup: CDR1 LNHNV, CDR2 YYDKDF (reference sequence). The CDR3 is made up of 17 amino acids. J gave up 4 bases and V 0 bases, and 10 bases lay outside the gene matches. The chain employs TRBV15 and TRBJ1-2, with 8 bases identical to TRBD1. The sequence came from an adult in good health. The specimen comprised peripheral blood, sampled on day 0 of AZD1222 vaccination. The CDR3 loop is CATSRDLSGGAPYGYTF. CDR3 coding DNA: TGTGCCACCAGCAGAGATTTATCAGGGGGCGCCCCCTATGGCTACACCTTC.